This entry concerns a single T cell receptor beta chain. The sample is drawn from a study of blood T cell repertoires in COVID-19. Study-wide context: COVID-19 samples, acute and convalescent, were from the United States, Italy and Spain. Nucleic acid was either cDNA or gDNA, and it came from T cells, B-cell-depleted T cells, or PBMCs.

Seattle's cohort entered during active infection and was followed longitudinally. In the original workflow: Researchers report that nucleated cell counts were estimated from reference gene primer amplification. Using immunoSEQ multiplex PCR, the repertoire was profiled, and TCRdb retains in-frame clones only, with some absent. The V and J calls and the clone size are those of that table, but D and trimming were determined from the DNA. The data show over 200,000 clones, with 70% to 90% seen just once and roughly 3% held by the top ten. Germline lookup yields CDR1 LNHDA and CDR2 SQIVND (reference sequence). There are 14 residues in the CDR3. V was clipped by 1 base and J by 3 bases, with 9 bases between them.

Source material: peripheral blood. The origin of this receptor is a man younger than 45 with COVID-19, enrolled during active disease. The chain couples TRBV19 to TRBJ1-1; no definite D call. CDR3 bases: TGTGCCAGTAGTATAGGAAGGAGCCACACTGAAGCTTTCTTT. This gives the protein CASSIGRSHTEAFF.